Each of the 6 T cell receptor beta chains below was sequenced from the same sample in a study of blood T cells in healthy people across ages. Together with a sample-barcoded 5' primer, a J-beta primer mix was included in a second PCR lasting about 7 to 12 cycles. TCRdb passed the 5' RACE reads through MiXCR, listing each CDR3 protein once. Among some 1,800,000 distinct CDR3 sequences listed, about 39% were seen once. The specimen was blood. The receptors shown here come from a human donor in good health.

The V and J genes are TRBV20-1 and TRBJ2-1; D tentatively fits TRBD1 or TRBD2 (5 bases each). The CDR3 has 11 residues. Germline V gene sequence: CDR1 DFQATT, CDR2 SNEGSKA (reference sequence). In nucleotides, the CDR3 is TGCAGGGGGTCGAGGGGCAATGAGCAGTTCTTC. Residues: CRGSRGNEQFF.

Only a few counts were recorded for this clonotype. The V call is TRBV3-1, the J call TRBJ2-7; 8 nucleotides line up with TRBD2. With 2 bases clipped from V and 2 bases from J, the junction kept 2 bases outside the gene matches. This CDR3 has 14 residues. The germline CDR1 and CDR2 sequences are LGHDT and YNNKEL (reference sequence). In DNA, the CDR3 is TGTGCCAGCAGCCAAAGAGCGGGGGCCTACGAGCAGTACTTC. This codes for CASSQRAGAYEQYF.

As DNA, the CDR3 is TGCAGTGCTAGAGGGATCACCCCATTTCACGGCTACACCTTC. This codes for CSARGITPFHGYTF. This chain uses TRBV20-1 with TRBJ1-2, with D unclear. CDR3 size: 14 residues. V lost 1 base and J 8 bases, leaving 17 bases between the germline ends. CDR1 is DFQATT and CDR2 is SNEGSKA in the germline V gene (reference sequence).

The rearrangement uses TRBV10-3 and TRBJ2-7; D not resolved. V lost 3 bases and J lost 2, with 5 bases in between. The CDR3 runs 12 residues. Germline assignment: CDR1 ENHRY and CDR2 SYGVKD. The CDR3 DNA sequence: TGTGCCATCAGTGAAAATCCCTACGAGCAGTACTTC. Translating it yields CAISENPYEQYF.

The chain employs TRBV5-6 and TRBJ2-7; 10 nucleotides agree with TRBD2. This CDR3 is built from 14 residues. In germline, CDR1 is SGHDT, CDR2 YYEEEE. Trimming took 2 bases from V and 4 from J; bases not matched to a gene: 3. The CDR3 DNA reads TGTGCCAGCAGCTTTGCTAGCGGGGGATACGAGCAGTACTTC. Translated, it gives CASSFASGGYEQYF.

The chain links TRBV20-1 to TRBJ2-6, with D perhaps given as TRBD1 or TRBD2 (5 bases each). Germline CDR1 is DFQATT and CDR2 is SNEGSKA (reference sequence). V gave up 3 bases and J gave up 1 base, with 7 bases separating them. This CDR3 is 14 amino acids long. CDR3 nucleotides: TGCAGTGCTAGTGAGGGGTCTGGGGCCAACGTCCTGACTTTC. The encoded protein is CSASEGSGANVLTF.